What follows are 29 T cell receptor beta chains derived from one specimen sequenced in a study of blood T cell repertoires in COVID-19. Assay: immunoSEQ multiplex PCR; the TCRdb copy retains only in-frame clones and omits some. The profile shows tens of thousands of clones, 91% of them singletons. Input material: peripheral blood. All receptors come from a human donor with active COVID-19. The donor label of this sample is uncertain.

A single count supports this clone. This rearrangement joins TRBV7-2 to TRBJ2-1; TRBD2 matches at 13 bases. CDR1 is SGHTA, CDR2 FQGNSA, per germline. The CDR3 totals 15 residues. Trimming removed 5 bases from V and 9 bases from J; junction bases left unmatched: 7. The CDR3 DNA reads TGTGCCAGCAGCCAACTAGCGGGGGGGGTCGGTGAGCAGTTCTTC. It translates to CASSQLAGGVGEQFF.

V is TRBV5-6 and J is TRBJ2-5; 8 nucleotides match TRBD1. The CDR3 extends over 13 amino acids. Germline V CDR1 and CDR2: SGHDT, YYEEEE. Unmatched junction bases numbered 2, after V lost 4 bases and J lost 3 bases. CDR3 protein: CASSEDREETQYF. The CDR3 nucleotides are TGTGCCAGCAGCGAGGACAGGGAAGAGACCCAGTACTTC.

The V gene is TRBV19, the J gene TRBJ2-5; D remains ambiguous. V dropped 6 bases and J dropped 7 bases, with 12 bases sitting between them. Germline loops: CDR1 LNHDA, CDR2 SQIVND (reference sequence). This CDR3 has 12 amino acids. DNA of the CDR3: TGTGCCAGTAGCCTTCCTCTCGGGACCCAGTACTTC. As protein: CASSLPLGTQYF. The whole variable domain, filled in from reference TRBV19 and TRBJ2-5, reads DGGITQSPKYLFRKEGQNVTLSCEQNLNHDAMYWYRQDPGQGLRLIYYSQIVNDFQKGDIAEGYSVSREKKESFPLTVTSAQKNPTAFYLCASSLPLGTQYFGPGTRLLVL.

J is TRBJ2-2 and V is TRBV19, with TRBD1 matching over 7 bases. The germline gives CDR1 LNHDA, CDR2 SQIVND (reference sequence). The CDR3 runs 15 residues. Trimming removed 6 bases from V and 2 bases from J; junction bases left unmatched: 6. The CDR3 bases are TGTGCCAGTAGGATGACAGGGACCAACACCGGGGAGCTGTTTTTT. Translating it yields CASRMTGTNTGELFF.

The chain has TRBV9 and TRBJ1-1, with D perhaps matching TRBD1 (6 bases). With 0 bases removed from V and 0 bases from J, the gap between germline ends came to 9 bases. Germline V lookup: CDR1 SGDLS, CDR2 YYNGEE. The CDR3 extends over 15 amino acids. The CDR3 reads CASSVAGTLNTEAFF. The CDR3 region has the DNA TGTGCCAGCAGCGTAGCTGGGACATTGAACACTGAAGCTTTCTTT.

CDR3 protein: CASSLSSGFYNEQFF. In nucleotides, the CDR3 is TGTGCCAGCAGCTTATCTAGCGGTTTCTACAATGAGCAGTTCTTC. The J gene is TRBJ2-1, the V gene TRBV7-2; 7 nucleotides line up with TRBD2. Germline-derived CDR1 and CDR2 are SGHTA and FQGNSA. The J segment lost 3 bases and the V segment lost 2 bases, leaving 4 bases of the junction unmatched. This CDR3 has 15 amino acids.

The gene calls are TRBV5-1 and TRBJ2-7; tentative D call: TRBD1 (6 bases). The CDR3 is made up of 14 amino acids. The germline V and J ends were trimmed by 4 bases and 4 bases, with 15 bases remaining between them. Germline CDR1 and CDR2: SGHRS and YFSETQ. For the CDR3, the DNA is TGCGCCAGCAGCCGGGGACAAAGAGCTTACGAGCAGTACTTC. Translated, it gives CASSRGQRAYEQYF.

This chain uses TRBV19 with TRBJ1-2; 10 bases align to TRBD1. The CDR3 runs 12 residues. Trimming cost V 9 bases and J 6 bases; bases outside gene matches: 4. Germline lookup yields CDR1 LNHDA and CDR2 SQIVND (reference sequence). The CDR3 DNA reads TGTGCCAGCCGAGACAGGGGGCATGGCTACACCTTC. It translates to CASRDRGHGYTF.

V gene TRBV19 combines with J gene TRBJ1-5, with 7 bases identical to TRBD1. The length of the CDR3 is 15 residues. The trim removed 2 bases at V and 7 bases at J, leaving 8 bases unmatched. Germline V gene sequence: CDR1 LNHDA, CDR2 SQIVND (reference sequence). The CDR3 here is CASSITAGTEQPQHF. Here the CDR3 DNA reads TGTGCCAGTAGTATAACGGCGGGGACAGAACAGCCCCAGCATTTT.

This chain uses TRBV27 with TRBJ2-3; weak D call: TRBD2 (6 bases). Trimming took off 1 base at V and 2 bases at J, with 13 bases between the two ends. The germline gives CDR1 MNHEY, CDR2 SMNVEV (reference sequence). The CDR3 consists of 16 residues. CDR3 region: CASSLYRDSFTDTQYF. DNA for the CDR3: TGTGCCAGCAGTTTATACCGGGACTCTTTCACAGATACGCAGTATTTT.

This chain links TRBV6-5 with TRBJ1-4; the match to TRBD1 covers 8 bases. Germline CDR1 reads MNHEY; CDR2 reads SVGAGI. J was trimmed by 8 bases and V by 6 bases; bases with no gene match: 8. This CDR3 spans 14 amino acids. CDR3 bases: TGTGCCAGCAGCCGACAGGGGCGCAAGGAAAAACTGTTTTTT. This encodes CASSRQGRKEKLFF.

The chain uses TRBV7-5 and TRBJ2-7; the DNA was not compared with TRBD2, the D call given in the table. TRBV7-5 is noted as a pseudogene. The CDR3 loop spans 15 amino acids. The CDR3 sequence: CVRSRGLGDNYEQYF. For the CDR3, the DNA is TGTGTCAGAAGCAGAGGGCTGGGCGATAACTACGAGCAGTACTTC.

V usage is TRBV3-1 (or the pseudogene TRBV3-2) and J usage is TRBJ1-1; 7 nucleotides align to TRBD1. CDR1 is LGHDT and CDR2 is YNNKEL in the germline V gene (reference sequence). The CDR3 covers 15 residues. Germline trimming cut 4 bases from V and 4 bases from J; bases unmatched to any gene: 9. Written as DNA, the CDR3 is TGTGCCAGCAGCCCAGCCCCCGGGACAGCCACTGAAGCTTTCTTT. It translates to CASSPAPGTATEAFF.

V gene TRBV5-1 combines with J gene TRBJ2-7; 10 nucleotides line up with TRBD2. Germline lookup yields CDR1 SGHRS and CDR2 YFSETQ. CDR3 length equals 15 residues. Trimming at V came to 5 bases and at J to 2 bases, leaving 7 bases not matched to a gene. This CDR3 is CASSLQLAGTYEQYF. The CDR3 DNA reads TGCGCCAGCAGTTTACAACTAGCGGGGACCTACGAGCAGTACTTC.

The J gene is TRBJ2-1, the V gene TRBV5-1; 13 bases are shared with TRBD2. Losses at the gene ends were 4 bases for V and 7 bases for J; bases not matched to a gene: 5. Germline V CDR1 and CDR2: SGHRS, YFSETQ. The CDR3 consists of 15 residues. CDR3 nucleotides: TGCGCCAGCAGCATACTAGCGGGGGGGAGTAATGAGCAGTTCTTC. It encodes CASSILAGGSNEQFF. The full variable domain, with the rest looked up from reference TRBV5-1 and TRBJ2-1, is KAGVTQTPRYLIKTRGQQVTLSCSPISGHRSVSWYQQTPGQGLQFLFEYFSETQRNKGNFPGRFSGRQFSNSRSEMNVSTLELGDSALYLCASSILAGGSNEQFFGPGTRLTVL.

The V call is TRBV7-9, the J call TRBJ2-3, with 10 bases fitting TRBD2. Unmatched junction bases numbered 4, after V lost 3 bases and J lost 1 base. The CDR3 consists of 16 residues. Germline assignment: CDR1 SEHNR and CDR2 FQNEAQ (reference sequence). CDR3 region: CASSFGLAEGTDTQYF. In DNA, the CDR3 is TGTGCCAGCAGCTTCGGACTAGCGGAGGGCACAGATACGCAGTATTTT.

The V and J genes are TRBV5-1 and TRBJ2-3; D may be TRBD1 (5 bases). The CDR3 covers 15 residues. V gave up 3 bases and J gave up 1 base, with 12 bases separating them. Germline V CDR1 and CDR2: SGHRS, YFSETQ. As DNA, the CDR3 is TGCGCCAGCAGCTCTACAGGTCATGGCACAGATACGCAGTATTTT. It yields the protein CASSSTGHGTDTQYF.

The CDR3 loop is CASSYPVRRVSYEQYF. The CDR3 nucleotides read TGTGCCAGCAGTTACCCGGTGAGGAGGGTCTCCTACGAGCAGTACTTC. The chain has TRBV6-2 or TRBV6-3 and TRBJ2-7, with a tentative D call TRBD2 (6 bases). V lost 2 bases and J 0 bases, leaving 14 bases between the germline ends. Per the germline V gene, CDR1 is MNHEY and CDR2 is SVGEGT. This CDR3 has 16 residues.

The chain couples TRBV5-1 to TRBJ1-4, with TRBD1 as a possible D gene (5 bases). Trimming took 0 bases from V and 14 from J, leaving 20 bases between them. The germline CDR1 and CDR2 sequences are SGHRS and YFSETQ. The CDR3 is made up of 15 amino acids. CDR3 coding DNA: TGCGCCAGCAGCTTGGGGTGGGACTCCCGACGGCGCCTGTTTTTT. Its translation: CASSLGWDSRRRLFF.

This rearrangement joins TRBV6-5 to TRBJ2-5, with D tentatively TRBD1 (5 bases). The CDR3 covers 13 residues. V was clipped by 6 bases and J by 0 bases, with 8 bases between them. Germline-derived CDR1 and CDR2 are MNHEY and SVGAGI. CDR3 in amino acids: CASRQTDQETQYF. The CDR3 DNA follows: TGTGCCAGCAGACAGACAGACCAAGAGACCCAGTACTTC.

The chain joins TRBV7-2 to TRBJ2-7; possibly TRBD1 for D (6 bases). Per the germline V gene, CDR1 is SGHTA and CDR2 is FQGNSA. V shed 5 bases and J shed 3 bases, with 14 bases lying between them. This CDR3 has 14 amino acids. The CDR3 loop is CASSPQGIGYEQYF. CDR3 sequence (DNA): TGTGCCAGCAGCCCCCAGGGGATCGGCTACGAGCAGTACTTC.

The chain has TRBV7-2 and TRBJ2-4, with a weak D call TRBD1 (5 bases). The germline V and J ends were trimmed by 7 bases and 2 bases, with 21 bases remaining between them. CDR1 is SGHTA, CDR2 FQGNSA, per germline. The CDR3 covers 17 residues. The CDR3 bases are TGTGCCAGCACGCCTCTTCAGGGTCTGGGTTCCAAAAACATTCAGTACTTC. This sequence encodes CASTPLQGLGSKNIQYF.

This chain's CDR3 is CASSFEPGSEAFF. The CDR3 region has the DNA TGTGCCAGCAGTTTTGAGCCGGGGTCGGAAGCTTTCTTT. The V and J genes are TRBV12-3 or TRBV12-4 and TRBJ1-1; D is uncertain. CDR3 size: 13 residues. With 3 bases removed from V and 8 bases from J, the gap between germline ends came to 13 bases.

This CDR3 is CASETGATGATIYF. CDR3 nucleotides: TGTGCCAGCGAAACAGGGGCCACCGGGGCCACCATATATTTT. V is TRBV19 and J is TRBJ1-3; 7 bases match TRBD1. Germline V gene lookup returns CDR1 LNHDA and CDR2 SQIVND (reference sequence). The CDR3 is 14 amino acids. Germline trimming cut 9 bases from V and 9 bases from J; bases unmatched to any gene: 14. Full variable domain (missing parts from reference TRBV19 and TRBJ1-3): DGGITQSPKYLFRKEGQNVTLSCEQNLNHDAMYWYRQDPGQGLRLIYYSQIVNDFQKGDIAEGYSVSREKKESFPLTVTSAQKNPTAFYLCASETGATGATIYFGEGSWLTVV.

This sequence joins TRBV12-3 or TRBV12-4 and TRBJ2-3, with D unresolved. V lost 3 bases and J lost 5, with 3 bases in between. The length of the CDR3 is 11 residues. As DNA, the CDR3 is TGTGCCAGCAGTTTTAAAGATACGCAGTATTTT. Translating gives CASSFKDTQYF.

Comments on this clone: The junction and the germline gene differ at one end; a read error may be behind it. The chain recombines TRBV29-1 with TRBJ2-7; TRBD1 is a possible D gene (5 bases). Germline V CDR1 and CDR2: SQVTM, ANQGSEA. This CDR3 is built from 10 residues. The CDR3 reads CSVTKKNQGF. CDR3 sequence (DNA): TGCAGCGTCACCAAGAAGAACCAGGGCTTC.

This clone was detected once. The genes are TRBV2 and TRBJ1-2; D is possibly TRBD1 (6 bases). The CDR3 runs 17 residues. The V end lost 7 bases, the J end lost 0 bases, and 21 bases lay between the germline ends. CDR1 is SNHLY, CDR2 FYNNEI, per germline. The CDR3 loop reads CASTPGHILEANYGYTF. In nucleotides, the CDR3 is TGTGCCAGCACCCCGGGACACATATTGGAAGCTAACTATGGCTACACCTTC.

The chain combines TRBV27 with TRBJ2-7; 8 bases align to TRBD1. The CDR3 extends over 15 amino acids. Germline V gene sequence: CDR1 MNHEY, CDR2 SMNVEV (reference sequence). Trimming took 3 bases from V and 5 from J; bases not matched to a gene: 9. This chain's CDR3 is CASSFGTGGRNEQYF. In nucleotides, the CDR3 is TGTGCCAGCAGTTTCGGGACAGGTGGTAGGAACGAGCAGTACTTC.

The V and J genes are TRBV29-1 and TRBJ2-7, with TRBD2 identical over 7 bases. The junction had 13 bases not matched to a gene; V was cut back by 4 bases and J by 7 bases. Germline V gives CDR1 SQVTM, CDR2 ANQGSEA. The CDR3 sequence is 14 residues long. The CDR3 DNA follows: TGCAGCGTTGTGGGGGGGTCCATCCGCGGAGAGCAGTACTTC. Its translation is CSVVGGSIRGEQYF.